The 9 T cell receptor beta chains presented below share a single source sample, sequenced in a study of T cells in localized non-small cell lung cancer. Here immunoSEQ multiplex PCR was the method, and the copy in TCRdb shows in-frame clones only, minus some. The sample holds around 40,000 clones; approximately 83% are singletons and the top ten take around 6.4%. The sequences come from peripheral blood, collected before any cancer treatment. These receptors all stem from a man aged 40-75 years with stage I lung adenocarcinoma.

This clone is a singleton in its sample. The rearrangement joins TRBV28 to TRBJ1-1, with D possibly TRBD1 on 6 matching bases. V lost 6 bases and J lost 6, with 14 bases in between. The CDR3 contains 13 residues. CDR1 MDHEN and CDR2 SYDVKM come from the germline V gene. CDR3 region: CASRQGIPPEAFF. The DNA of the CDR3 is TGTGCCAGCAGACAGGGAATTCCACCTGAAGCTTTCTTT.

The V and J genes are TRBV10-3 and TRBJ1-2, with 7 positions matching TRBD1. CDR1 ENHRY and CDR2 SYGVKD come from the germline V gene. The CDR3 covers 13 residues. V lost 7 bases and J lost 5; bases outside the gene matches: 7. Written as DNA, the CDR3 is TGTGCCATCACCTCCGACAGGGCTTATGGCTACACCTTC. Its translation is CAITSDRAYGYTF.

The CDR3 loop reads CASRRGLAATDTQYF. CDR3 nucleotides: TGTGCCAGCAGACGGGGACTAGCGGCCACAGATACGCAGTATTTT. V usage is TRBV7-2 and J usage is TRBJ2-3, with TRBD2 identical over 11 bases. This CDR3 is 15 amino acids long. Germline-derived CDR1 and CDR2 are SGHTA and FQGNSA. V was clipped by 6 bases and J by 2 bases; unmatched bases: 4.

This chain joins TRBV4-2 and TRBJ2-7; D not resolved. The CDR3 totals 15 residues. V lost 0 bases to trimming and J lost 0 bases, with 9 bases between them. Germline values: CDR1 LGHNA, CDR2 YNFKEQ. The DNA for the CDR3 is TGTGCCAGCAGCCAAGAGGGCGCCTTCTCCTACGAGCAGTACTTC. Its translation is CASSQEGAFSYEQYF.

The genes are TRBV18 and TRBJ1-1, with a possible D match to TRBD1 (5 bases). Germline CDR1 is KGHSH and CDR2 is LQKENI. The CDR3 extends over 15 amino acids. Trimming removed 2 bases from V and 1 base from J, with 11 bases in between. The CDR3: CASSPMRGQNTEAFF. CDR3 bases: TGTGCCAGCTCACCAATGAGGGGCCAGAACACTGAAGCTTTCTTT.

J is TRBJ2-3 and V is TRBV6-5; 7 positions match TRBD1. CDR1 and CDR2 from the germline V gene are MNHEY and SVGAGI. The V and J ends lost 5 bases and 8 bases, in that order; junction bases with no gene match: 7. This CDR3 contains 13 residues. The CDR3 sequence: CASSQTGSGTQYF. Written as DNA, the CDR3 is TGTGCCAGCAGTCAGACAGGGTCGGGTACGCAGTATTTT.

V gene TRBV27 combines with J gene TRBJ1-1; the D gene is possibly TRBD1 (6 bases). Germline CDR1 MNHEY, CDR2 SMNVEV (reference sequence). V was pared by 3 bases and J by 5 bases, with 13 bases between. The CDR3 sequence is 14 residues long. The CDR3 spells CASSFLQGYTEAFF. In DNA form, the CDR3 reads TGTGCCAGCAGTTTTCTCCAGGGGTATACTGAAGCTTTCTTT.

The CDR3 DNA sequence: TGTGCCAGCAGCCAAGATCTGGGTAGCGGGAGATACGAGCAGTACTTC. It is translated as CASSQDLGSGRYEQYF. The genes are TRBV4-2 and TRBJ2-7, with TRBD2 matching over 9 bases. Germline V gene lookup returns CDR1 LGHNA and CDR2 YNFKEQ. V was pared by 0 bases and J by 4 bases, with 7 bases of the junction left unmatched. The CDR3 length is 16 residues.

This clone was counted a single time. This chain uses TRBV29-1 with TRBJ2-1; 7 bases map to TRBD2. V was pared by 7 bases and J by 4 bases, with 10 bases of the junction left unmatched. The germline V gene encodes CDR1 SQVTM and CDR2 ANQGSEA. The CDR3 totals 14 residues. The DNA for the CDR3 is TGCAGCGCGGTTCTAGCGGTTCCTTACAATGAGCAGTTCTTC. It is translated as CSAVLAVPYNEQFF.